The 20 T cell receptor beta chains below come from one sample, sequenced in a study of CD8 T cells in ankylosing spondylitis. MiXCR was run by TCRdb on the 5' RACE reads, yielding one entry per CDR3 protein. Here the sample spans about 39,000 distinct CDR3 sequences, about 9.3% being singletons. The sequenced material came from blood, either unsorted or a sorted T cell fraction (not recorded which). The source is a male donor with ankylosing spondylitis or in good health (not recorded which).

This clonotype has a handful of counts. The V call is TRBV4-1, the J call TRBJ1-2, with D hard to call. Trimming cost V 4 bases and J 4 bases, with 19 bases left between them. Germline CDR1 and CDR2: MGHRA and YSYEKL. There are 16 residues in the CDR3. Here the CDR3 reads CASSPRTRSQGYGYTF. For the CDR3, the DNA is TGCGCCAGCAGCCCGCGAACTAGGAGCCAAGGCTATGGCTACACCTTC.

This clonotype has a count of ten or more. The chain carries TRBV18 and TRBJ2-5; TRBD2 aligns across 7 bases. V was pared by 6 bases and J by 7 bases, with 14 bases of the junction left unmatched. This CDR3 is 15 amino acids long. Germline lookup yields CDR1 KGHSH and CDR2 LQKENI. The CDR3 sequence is CASSEGGSTPATQYF. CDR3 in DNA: TGTGCCAGCTCTGAGGGCGGGAGTACCCCGGCGACCCAGTACTTC.

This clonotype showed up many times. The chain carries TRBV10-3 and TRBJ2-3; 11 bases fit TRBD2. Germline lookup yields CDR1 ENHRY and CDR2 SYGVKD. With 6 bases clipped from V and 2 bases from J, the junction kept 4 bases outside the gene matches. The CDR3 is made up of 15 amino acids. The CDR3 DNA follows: TGTGCCATCAGATCGGGACTAGCGGACACAGATACGCAGTATTTT. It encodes CAIRSGLADTDTQYF.

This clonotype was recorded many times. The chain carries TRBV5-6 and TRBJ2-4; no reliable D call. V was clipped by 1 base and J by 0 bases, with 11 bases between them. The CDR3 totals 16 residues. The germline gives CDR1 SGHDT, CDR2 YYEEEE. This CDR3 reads CASSLRFSGAKNIQYF. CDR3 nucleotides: TGTGCCAGCAGCTTGCGGTTTTCAGGAGCCAAAAACATTCAGTACTTC.

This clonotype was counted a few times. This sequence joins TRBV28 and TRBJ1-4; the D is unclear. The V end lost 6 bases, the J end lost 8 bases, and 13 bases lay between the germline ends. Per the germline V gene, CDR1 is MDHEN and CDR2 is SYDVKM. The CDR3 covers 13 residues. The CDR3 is CASSPPGREKLFF. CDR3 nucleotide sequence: TGTGCCAGCAGCCCCCCGGGCCGCGAAAAACTGTTTTTT. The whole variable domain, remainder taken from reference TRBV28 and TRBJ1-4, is DVKVTQSSRYLVKRTGEKVFLECVQDMDHENMFWYRQDPGLGLRLIYFSYDVKMKEKGDIPEGYSVSREKKERFSLILESASTNQTSMYLCASSPPGREKLFFGSGTQLSVL.

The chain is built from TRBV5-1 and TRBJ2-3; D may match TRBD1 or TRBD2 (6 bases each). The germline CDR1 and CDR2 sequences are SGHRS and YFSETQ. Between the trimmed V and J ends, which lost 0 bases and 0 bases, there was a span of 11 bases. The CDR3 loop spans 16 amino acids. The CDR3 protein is CASSLDGGASTDTQYF. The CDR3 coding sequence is TGCGCCAGCAGCTTGGACGGGGGCGCAAGCACAGATACGCAGTATTTT. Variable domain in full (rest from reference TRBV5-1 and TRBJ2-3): KAGVTQTPRYLIKTRGQQVTLSCSPISGHRSVSWYQQTPGQGLQFLFEYFSETQRNKGNFPGRFSGRQFSNSRSEMNVSTLELGDSALYLCASSLDGGASTDTQYFGPGTRLTVL.

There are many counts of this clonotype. The DNA for the CDR3 is TGTGCCAGCAGCTTAGCGGCGGAAAAAGAGACCCAGTACTTC. The encoded protein is CASSLAAEKETQYF. The chain links TRBV7-9 to TRBJ2-5; D gene uncertain. The CDR3 contains 14 residues. V gave up 0 bases and J gave up 3 bases, with 8 bases separating them. Germline V gives CDR1 SEHNR, CDR2 FQNEAQ (reference sequence).

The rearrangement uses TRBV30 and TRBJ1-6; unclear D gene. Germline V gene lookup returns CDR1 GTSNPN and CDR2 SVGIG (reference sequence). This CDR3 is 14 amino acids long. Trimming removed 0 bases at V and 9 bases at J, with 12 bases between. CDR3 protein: CAWSVGVSGSPLHF. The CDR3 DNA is TGTGCCTGGAGTGTTGGCGTTTCAGGTTCACCCCTCCACTTT.

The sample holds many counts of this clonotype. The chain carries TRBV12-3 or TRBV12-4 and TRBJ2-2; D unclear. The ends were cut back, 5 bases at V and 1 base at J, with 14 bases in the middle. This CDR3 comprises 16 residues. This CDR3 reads CASSPSRLENTGELFF. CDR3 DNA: TGTGCCAGCAGTCCGTCCCGGTTGGAGAACACCGGGGAGCTGTTTTTT.

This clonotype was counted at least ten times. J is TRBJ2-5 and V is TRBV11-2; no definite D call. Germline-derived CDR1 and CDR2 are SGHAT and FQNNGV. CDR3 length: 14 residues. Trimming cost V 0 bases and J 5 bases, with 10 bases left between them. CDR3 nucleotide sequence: TGTGCCAGCAGCTTAGAGGGTGTTATGGAGACCCAGTACTTC. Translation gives CASSLEGVMETQYF.

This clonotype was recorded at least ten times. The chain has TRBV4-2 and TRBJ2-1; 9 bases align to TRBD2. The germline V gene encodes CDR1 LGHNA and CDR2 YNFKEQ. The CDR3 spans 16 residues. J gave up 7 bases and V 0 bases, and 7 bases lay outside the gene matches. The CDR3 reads CASSQDPSGTWNEQFF. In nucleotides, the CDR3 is TGTGCCAGCAGCCAAGATCCTAGCGGGACGTGGAATGAGCAGTTCTTC.

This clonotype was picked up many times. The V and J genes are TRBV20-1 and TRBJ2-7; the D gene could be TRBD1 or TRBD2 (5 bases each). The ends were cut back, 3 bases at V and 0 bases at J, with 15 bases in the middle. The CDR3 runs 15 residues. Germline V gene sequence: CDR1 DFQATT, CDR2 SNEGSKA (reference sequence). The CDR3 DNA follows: TGCAGTGCTAGTCGCACGGGGCCCAGCTCCTACGAGCAGTACTTC. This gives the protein CSASRTGPSSYEQYF.

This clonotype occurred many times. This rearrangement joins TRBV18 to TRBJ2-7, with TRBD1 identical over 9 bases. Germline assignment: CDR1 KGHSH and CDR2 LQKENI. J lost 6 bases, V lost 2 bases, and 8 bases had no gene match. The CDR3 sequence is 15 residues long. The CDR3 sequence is CASSPGPGTGIEQYF. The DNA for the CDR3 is TGTGCCAGCTCACCAGGTCCCGGGACAGGGATCGAGCAGTACTTC.

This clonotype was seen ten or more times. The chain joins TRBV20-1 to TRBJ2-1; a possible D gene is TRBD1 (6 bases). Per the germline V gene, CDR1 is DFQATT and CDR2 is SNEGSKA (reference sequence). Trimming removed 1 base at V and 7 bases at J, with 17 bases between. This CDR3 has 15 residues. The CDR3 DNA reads TGCAGTGCTAGAGCGGAACAGGGAGTGAGAAATGAGCAGTTCTTC. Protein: CSARAEQGVRNEQFF.

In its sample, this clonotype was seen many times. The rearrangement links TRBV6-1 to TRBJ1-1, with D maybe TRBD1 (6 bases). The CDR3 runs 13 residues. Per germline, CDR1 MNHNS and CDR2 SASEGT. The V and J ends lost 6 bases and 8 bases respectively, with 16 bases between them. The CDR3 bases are TGTGCCAGCAGCTCTCCTCCGGGACAAGAAGCTTTCTTT. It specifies CASSSPPGQEAFF.

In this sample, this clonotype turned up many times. CDR3 DNA: TGTGCCAGCAGTTTATGGGGACAGGGCAGCACAGATACGCAGTATTTT. Protein: CASSLWGQGSTDTQYF. This chain uses TRBV27 with TRBJ2-3; 9 bases fit TRBD1. The germline V gene encodes CDR1 MNHEY and CDR2 SMNVEV (reference sequence). J lost 0 bases, V lost 1 base, and 2 bases had no gene match. The CDR3 runs 16 residues.

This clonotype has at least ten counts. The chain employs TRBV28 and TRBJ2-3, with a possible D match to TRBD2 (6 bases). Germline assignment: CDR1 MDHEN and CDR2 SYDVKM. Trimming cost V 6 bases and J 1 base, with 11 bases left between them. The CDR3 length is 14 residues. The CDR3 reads CASSASDRTDTQYF. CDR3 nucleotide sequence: TGTGCCAGCAGCGCTAGCGACCGCACAGATACGCAGTATTTT.

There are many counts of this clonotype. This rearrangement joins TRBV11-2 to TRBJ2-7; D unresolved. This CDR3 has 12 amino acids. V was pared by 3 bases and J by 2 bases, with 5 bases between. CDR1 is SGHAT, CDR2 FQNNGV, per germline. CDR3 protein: CASSFGPYEQYF. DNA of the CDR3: TGTGCCAGCAGCTTCGGTCCCTACGAGCAGTACTTC.

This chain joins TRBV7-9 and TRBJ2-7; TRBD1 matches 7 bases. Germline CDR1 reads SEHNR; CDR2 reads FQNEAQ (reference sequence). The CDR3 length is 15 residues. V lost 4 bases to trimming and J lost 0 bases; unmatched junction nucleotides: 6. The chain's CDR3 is CASSYLRGSSYEQYF. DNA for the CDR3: TGTGCCAGCAGCTACCTCAGGGGGAGCTCCTACGAGCAGTACTTC. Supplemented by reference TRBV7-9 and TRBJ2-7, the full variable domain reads DTGVSQNPRHKITKRGQNVTFRCDPISEHNRLYWYRQTLGQGPEFLTYFQNEAQLEKSRLLSDRFSAERPKGSFSTLEIQRTEQGDSAMYLCASSYLRGSSYEQYFGPGTRLTVT.

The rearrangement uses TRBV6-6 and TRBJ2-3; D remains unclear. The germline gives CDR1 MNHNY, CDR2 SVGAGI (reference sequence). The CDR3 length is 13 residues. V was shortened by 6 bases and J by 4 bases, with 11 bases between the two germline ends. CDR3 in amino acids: CASRPEYPDTQYF. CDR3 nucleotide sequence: TGTGCCAGCAGACCCGAGTATCCAGATACGCAGTATTTT.